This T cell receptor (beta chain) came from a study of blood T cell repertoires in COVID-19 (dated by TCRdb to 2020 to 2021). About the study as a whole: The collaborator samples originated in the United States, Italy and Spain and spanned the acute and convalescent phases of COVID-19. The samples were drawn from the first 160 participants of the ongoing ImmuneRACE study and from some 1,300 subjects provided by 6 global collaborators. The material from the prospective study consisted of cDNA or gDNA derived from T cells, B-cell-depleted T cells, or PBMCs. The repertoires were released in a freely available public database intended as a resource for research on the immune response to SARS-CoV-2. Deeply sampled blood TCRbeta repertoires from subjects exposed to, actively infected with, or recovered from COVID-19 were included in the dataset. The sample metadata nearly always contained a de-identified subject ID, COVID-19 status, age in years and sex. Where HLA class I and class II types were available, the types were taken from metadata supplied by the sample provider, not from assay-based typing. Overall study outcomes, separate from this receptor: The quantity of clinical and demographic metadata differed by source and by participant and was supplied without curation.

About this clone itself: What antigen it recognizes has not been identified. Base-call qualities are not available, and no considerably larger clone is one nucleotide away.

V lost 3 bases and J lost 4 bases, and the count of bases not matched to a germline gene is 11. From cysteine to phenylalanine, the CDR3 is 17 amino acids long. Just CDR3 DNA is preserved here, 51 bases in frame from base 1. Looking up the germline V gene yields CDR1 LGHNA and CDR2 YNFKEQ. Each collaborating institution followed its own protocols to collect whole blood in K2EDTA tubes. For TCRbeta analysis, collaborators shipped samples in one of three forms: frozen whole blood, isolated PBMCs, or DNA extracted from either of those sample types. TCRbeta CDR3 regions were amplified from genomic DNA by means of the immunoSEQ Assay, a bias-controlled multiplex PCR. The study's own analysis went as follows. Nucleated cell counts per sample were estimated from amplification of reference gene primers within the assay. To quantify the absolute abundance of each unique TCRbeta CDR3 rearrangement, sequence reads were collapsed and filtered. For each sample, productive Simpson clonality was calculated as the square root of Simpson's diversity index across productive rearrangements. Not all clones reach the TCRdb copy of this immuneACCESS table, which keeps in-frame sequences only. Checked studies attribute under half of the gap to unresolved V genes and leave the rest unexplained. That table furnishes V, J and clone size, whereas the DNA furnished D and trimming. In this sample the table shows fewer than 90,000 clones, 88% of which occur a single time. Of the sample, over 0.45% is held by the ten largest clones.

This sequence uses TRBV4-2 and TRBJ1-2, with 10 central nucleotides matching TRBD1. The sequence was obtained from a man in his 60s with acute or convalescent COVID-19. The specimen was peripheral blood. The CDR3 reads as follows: CASSQAGTGDIGYGYTF. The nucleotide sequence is TGTGCCAGCAGCCAGGCCGGGACAGGGGATATAGGCTATGGCTACACCTTC.